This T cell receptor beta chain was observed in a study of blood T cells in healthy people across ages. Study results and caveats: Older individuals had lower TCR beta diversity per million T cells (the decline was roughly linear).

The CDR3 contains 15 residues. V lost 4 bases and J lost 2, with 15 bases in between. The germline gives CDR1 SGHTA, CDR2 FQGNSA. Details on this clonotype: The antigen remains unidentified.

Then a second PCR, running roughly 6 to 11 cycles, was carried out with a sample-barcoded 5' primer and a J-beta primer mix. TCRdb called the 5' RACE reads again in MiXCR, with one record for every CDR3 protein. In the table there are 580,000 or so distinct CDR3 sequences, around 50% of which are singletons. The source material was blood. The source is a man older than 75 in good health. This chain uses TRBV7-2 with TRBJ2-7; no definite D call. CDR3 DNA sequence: TGTGCCAGCAGCTCCCCCATGGCAGGAACCTACGAGCAGTACTTC. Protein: CASSSPMAGTYEQYF.